These T cell receptor beta chains were read from a single sample in a study of blood T cell dynamics during melanoma immunotherapy. Clones were read by immunoSEQ multiplex PCR, and TCRdb kept only the in-frame ones, dropping some. The table lists about 5,900 clones, just over 85% of them singletons. The source material was blood, sampled from a patient treated with checkpoint blockade. These receptors came from a human donor with melanoma. CDR3s include the opening cysteine and the closing phenylalanine or tryptophan. Fields, in order: CDR3 protein, D gene, V gene, J gene. D genes are given only for firm matches.

CDR3: CASSYPGFTDTQYF; D: .; V: TRBV6-5; J: TRBJ2-3
CDR3: CASSQQGENYGYTF; D: .; V: TRBV5-1; J: TRBJ1-2
CDR3: CASSRYTQGGAEAFF; D: .; V: TRBV7-2; J: TRBJ1-1
CDR3: CASSQGFTGTYGYTF; D: .; V: TRBV4-3; J: TRBJ1-2
CDR3: CASSLDRGAYGYTF; D: TRBD1; V: TRBV2; J: TRBJ1-2
CDR3: CASSRGYNRGKDYGYTF; D: TRBD1; V: TRBV2; J: TRBJ1-2
CDR3: CASSIQGVGSPLHF; D: TRBD1; V: TRBV19; J: TRBJ1-6
CDR3: CAWTSRDRVDEQYF; D: TRBD1; V: TRBV30; J: TRBJ2-7
CDR3: CAWKRPGLAGRNTGELFF; D: TRBD2; V: TRBV30; J: TRBJ2-2
CDR3: CASSLMRGETQYF; D: .; V: TRBV7-3; J: TRBJ2-5
CDR3: CASSPTGEVNEQFF; D: .; V: TRBV19; J: TRBJ2-1
CDR3: CASSLEGEANQPQHF; D: .; V: TRBV5-1; J: TRBJ1-5
CDR3: CASSIPGRINYGYTF; D: .; V: TRBV19; J: TRBJ1-2
CDR3: CASSLGDAAYEQYF; D: .; V: TRBV5-1; J: TRBJ2-7
CDR3: CASSLGWGDTQYF; D: .; V: TRBV7-9; J: TRBJ2-3
CDR3: CASHKPGLAYEQYF; D: TRBD2; V: TRBV6-5; J: TRBJ2-7
CDR3: CASSINPGSNQPQHF; D: .; V: TRBV19; J: TRBJ1-5
CDR3: CASSLEQGAHSPLHF; D: TRBD1; V: TRBV7-6; J: TRBJ1-6
CDR3: CASSWTTGPSTDTQYF; D: .; V: TRBV5-8; J: TRBJ2-3
CDR3: CASSDGQGAHEQYF; D: TRBD1; V: TRBV7-3; J: TRBJ2-7
CDR3: CASTSLGGARTEAFF; D: .; V: TRBV19; J: TRBJ1-1
CDR3: CAAFSTNEKLFF; D: .; V: TRBV7-9; J: TRBJ1-4
CDR3: CASSTPRDGSGNTIYF; D: .; V: TRBV19; J: TRBJ1-3
CDR3: CASSWTSGGVYEQFF; D: TRBD2; V: TRBV5-1; J: TRBJ2-1
CDR3: CASIRGESSPLHF; D: .; V: TRBV6-1; J: TRBJ1-6
CDR3: CASSYGGQNQPQHF; D: .; V: TRBV6-6; J: TRBJ1-5
CDR3: CASTPTKGRYEQYF; D: .; V: TRBV6-5; J: TRBJ2-7
CDR3: CASSKGSVGGITKNIQYF; D: .; V: TRBV21-1; J: TRBJ2-4
CDR3: CSVSKAVRHTEAFF; D: .; V: TRBV29-1; J: TRBJ1-1
CDR3: CAWTKPPAGGPGGELFF; D: TRBD2; V: TRBV30; J: TRBJ2-2
CDR3: CASSMTVLNYGYTF; D: .; V: TRBV19; J: TRBJ1-2
CDR3: CASSPPGGYTDTQYF; D: .; V: TRBV18; J: TRBJ2-3
CDR3: CASSRSGGAYEQYF; D: TRBD2; V: TRBV18; J: TRBJ2-7
CDR3: CASSTVNTEAFF; D: .; V: TRBV7-9; J: TRBJ1-1
CDR3: CASSLYFYAQVF; D: .; V: TRBV7-2; J: TRBJ2-1
CDR3: CASSQLRKNTEAFF; D: .; V: TRBV4-3; J: TRBJ1-1
CDR3: CAWGTGKSAGNTF; D: .; V: TRBV30; J: TRBJ1-2
CDR3: CASSLFRQGYSPLHF; D: TRBD1; V: TRBV11-2; J: TRBJ1-6
CDR3: CASSTTPGSPLHF; D: .; V: TRBV6-5; J: TRBJ1-6
CDR3: CSASNTGGRF; D: .; V: TRBV20-1; J: TRBJ1-5
CDR3: CASSQDDVVSGNTIYF; D: .; V: TRBV4-2; J: TRBJ1-3
CDR3: CASSEGQGARETQYF; D: TRBD1; V: TRBV25-1; J: TRBJ2-5
CDR3: CASSYRRGVMDTQYF; D: .; V: TRBV6-5; J: TRBJ2-3
CDR3: CASQRGMNTEAFF; D: .; V: TRBV7-6; J: TRBJ1-1
CDR3: CASSLTSSTTDTQYF; D: .; V: TRBV5-1; J: TRBJ2-3
CDR3: CASRWDYNTGELFF; D: TRBD2; V: TRBV6-6; J: TRBJ2-2
CDR3: CASSSGQFNEKLFF; D: .; V: TRBV7-2; J: TRBJ1-4
CDR3: CASSQIEGGSPLHF; D: .; V: TRBV4-1; J: TRBJ1-6
CDR3: CAWSDGLSNQPQHF; D: .; V: TRBV30; J: TRBJ1-5
CDR3: CASSPGGAGNTIYF; D: TRBD1; V: TRBV7-2; J: TRBJ1-3
CDR3: CASAPRGGRTGELFF; D: .; V: TRBV12-5; J: TRBJ2-2
CDR3: CASSGHPNQPQHF; D: .; V: TRBV2; J: TRBJ1-5
CDR3: CASSHHRETNTEAFF; D: .; V: TRBV4-2; J: TRBJ1-1
CDR3: CASSPNGMRTEAFF; D: .; V: TRBV11-2; J: TRBJ1-1
CDR3: CASSLRRTTDTQYF; D: .; V: TRBV5-1; J: TRBJ2-3
CDR3: CASSPYTRTANTEAFF; D: .; V: TRBV5-6; J: TRBJ1-1